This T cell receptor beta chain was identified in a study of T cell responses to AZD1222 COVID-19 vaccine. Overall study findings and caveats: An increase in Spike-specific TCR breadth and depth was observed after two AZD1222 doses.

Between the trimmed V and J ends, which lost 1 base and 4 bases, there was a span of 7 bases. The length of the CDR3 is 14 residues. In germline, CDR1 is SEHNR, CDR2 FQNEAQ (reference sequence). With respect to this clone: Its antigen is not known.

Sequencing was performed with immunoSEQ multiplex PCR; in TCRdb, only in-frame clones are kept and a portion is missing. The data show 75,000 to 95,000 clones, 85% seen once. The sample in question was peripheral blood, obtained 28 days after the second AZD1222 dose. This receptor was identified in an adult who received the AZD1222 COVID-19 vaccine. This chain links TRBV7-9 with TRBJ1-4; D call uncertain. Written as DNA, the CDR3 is TGTGCCAGCAGCTTAGTGGTCAGTAATGAAAAACTGTTTTTT. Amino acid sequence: CASSLVVSNEKLFF.